This TCR beta chain was recovered during a study of cytomegalovirus exposure and HLA in healthy donors. Study results and caveats: The study recorded fewer than 200 TCR beta chains that were cytomegalovirus-associated. Reports described diagnosis of cytomegalovirus status by the classifier as highly specific and sensitive.

A note on this clone: Its antigen is unidentified.

The PCR had 60 Vbeta and 13 Jbeta primers. Using immunoSEQ multiplex PCR, the repertoire was profiled, and TCRdb retains in-frame clones only, with some absent. The sample lists nearly 200,000 clones, about 85% occurring once. Germline V lookup: CDR1 SSHAT, CDR2 FNYEAQ (reference sequence). The CDR3 covers 14 residues. Trimming left V 2 bases short and J 5 bases short, with 10 bases between. What was sequenced was PBMCs. The V call is TRBV7-7, the J call TRBJ2-1; a possible D gene is TRBD1 (5 bases). The sequence derives from a male donor in good health and CMV-seropositive. The CDR3 DNA reads as TGTGCCAGCAGCTTACACGCCAGGGACAATGAGCAGTTCTTC. Translating gives CASSLHARDNEQFF. The whole variable domain, remainder taken from reference TRBV7-7 and TRBJ2-1, is GAGVSQSPRYKVTKRGQDVTLRCDPISSHATLYWYQQALGQGPEFLTYFNYEAQPDKSGLPSDRFSAERPEGSISTLTIQRTEQRDSAMYRCASSLHARDNEQFFGPGTRLTVL.